This entry is about one T cell receptor (beta chain). The data were obtained in a study of blood T cell repertoires in COVID-19. V was pared by 5 bases and J by 13 bases, with 13 bases of the junction left unmatched. The V gene's germline CDR1 is KGHDR and CDR2 SFDVKD. The CDR3 loop spans 14 amino acids. Assay: immunoSEQ multiplex PCR; the TCRdb copy retains only in-frame clones and omits some. Here the sample spans fewer than 35,000 clones, about 90% being singletons. J is TRBJ2-1 and V is TRBV24-1; 7 bases line up with TRBD2. The sequence came from a man between 45 and 60 years old with active or convalescent COVID-19. The sample consisted of peripheral blood. This CDR3 reads CATSAPGGGSDQFF. As DNA, the CDR3 is TGTGCCACCAGTGCCCCTGGGGGGGGTTCAGATCAGTTCTTC.